This T cell receptor beta chain was profiled in a study of T cells in Graves' hyperthyroidism and ophthalmopathy. Graves' hyperthyroidism is called stable when ophthalmopathy does not progress within 18 months. The patients, who ranged from 18 to 65 in age, presented with newly diagnosed hyperthyroidism lasting under 2 months. Patients showing uncontrolled infection, other autoimmune disease, pregnancy or lactation were ineligible. Study-wide points: Clonotypes that were expanded in thyroid above 0.001 mostly appeared in blood too.

This clonotype has ten or more counts. Its antigen remains unidentified. RNA transcripts yielded amplified TCR beta CDR3 regions. First-round RT-PCR of the TCR CDR3 relied on the HTBI primer set. TCRdb reprocessed the multiplex PCR reads with MiXCR, giving one entry per CDR3 protein. The data contain hundreds of thousands of distinct CDR3 sequences, 15% to 20% of them singletons. Input material: blood. The TCR was taken from a woman aged 18-30 years with Graves' hyperthyroidism.

CDR3 DNA sequence: TGTGCCAGCAGCCCGGGACACTATGGCTACACCTTC. It yields the protein CASSPGHYGYTF. The chain uses TRBV14 and TRBJ1-2, with D tentatively TRBD1 (5 bases). CDR3 length: 12 residues. The V end lost 4 bases, the J end lost 3 bases, and 6 bases lay between the germline ends. The germline CDR1 and CDR2 sequences are SGHDN and FVKESK.